These 16 T cell receptor beta chains came from one sample sequenced in a study of CD8 T cells in Susac syndrome. Reverse transcription used about 0.5 to 1 ug RNA and random hexamers. One entry per CDR3 protein results from TCRdb running MiXCR on the immunoSEQ multiplex PCR reads. The sample lists about 94,000 distinct CDR3 sequences, roughly 94% occurring once. Sequencing was done on a sample of CD4+ T cells from PBMCs. The source is a human donor with Susac syndrome.

The table lists this clonotype with a count of one. The CDR3 protein is CASSQTGVLLSLAKNIQYF. CDR3 DNA sequence: TGTGCCAGCAGCCAAACAGGGGTACTGCTATCCCTAGCCAAAAACATTCAGTACTTC. The V gene is TRBV5-6, the J gene TRBJ2-4; 7 nucleotides align to TRBD1. Unmatched junction bases numbered 16, after V lost 4 bases and J lost 0 bases. This CDR3 has 19 amino acids. The germline V gene encodes CDR1 SGHDT and CDR2 YYEEEE.

The J gene is TRBJ2-1, the V gene TRBV10-3, with 8 bases lining up with TRBD2. The germline V gene has CDR1 ENHRY and CDR2 SYGVKD. V lost 7 bases and J lost 5; bases outside the gene matches: 4. The CDR3 runs 13 residues. CDR3 nucleotides: TGTGCCATCAAAATAGCGGGGCACAATGAGCAGTTCTTC. This sequence encodes CAIKIAGHNEQFF.

The chain links TRBV2 to TRBJ2-5; D may match TRBD1 or TRBD2 (6 bases each). Germline V gene data show CDR1 as SNHLY and CDR2 as FYNNEI. The CDR3 is 16 residues long. The V and J ends lost 3 bases and 5 bases respectively, with 19 bases between them. The CDR3, as DNA: TGTGCCAGCAGTGACTTGGGGGGCGAGGGTGGGGAGACCCAGTACTTC. Translation: CASSDLGGEGGETQYF.

The V and J genes are TRBV5-1 and TRBJ1-1; no firm D call. CDR3 length equals 13 residues. Germline-derived CDR1 and CDR2 are SGHRS and YFSETQ. V lost 1 base and J lost 1, with 5 bases in between. The chain's CDR3 is CASSLRPNTEAFF. Here the CDR3 DNA reads TGCGCCAGCAGCTTGAGACCGAACACTGAAGCTTTCTTT.

Here the CDR3 DNA reads TGTGCCTGCCATTCGACTAGCGGGGGTCCCAATGAGCAGTTCTTC. It is translated as CACHSTSGGPNEQFF. The chain joins TRBV30 to TRBJ2-1, with TRBD2 matching 12 bases. CDR3 length: 15 residues. With V trimmed by 6 bases and J by 6 bases, 9 bases remained unmatched. The V gene's germline CDR1 is GTSNPN and CDR2 SVGIG (reference sequence).

The chain carries TRBV7-3 and TRBJ2-2; TRBD2 matches at 11 bases. Germline CDR1 reads SGHTA; CDR2 reads FQGTGA. The CDR3 extends over 15 amino acids. V shed 4 bases and J 4 bases; nucleotides not matched to a gene: 2. The CDR3 bases are TGTGCCAGCAGCTCAGGACTAGCGGGCACCGGGGAGCTGTTTTTT. This sequence encodes CASSSGLAGTGELFF.

The chain joins TRBV6-5 to TRBJ2-7; 7 bases match TRBD2. The CDR3 has 13 residues. After removal of 10 bases from V and 4 bases from J, the junction contained 10 bases not matched to a gene. Looked up from germline, CDR1 is MNHEY and CDR2 is SVGAGI. Written as DNA, the CDR3 is TGTGCCACCTGGGACGGGGGGTCGTACGAGCAGTACTTC. Translation gives CATWDGGSYEQYF.

This chain uses TRBV29-1 with TRBJ2-3, with 7 bases fitting TRBD2. The CDR3 is 15 residues long. Trimming at V came to 4 bases and at J to 2 bases, leaving 9 bases not matched to a gene. The germline CDR1 and CDR2 sequences are SQVTM and ANQGSEA. DNA of the CDR3: TGCAGCGTTGGTTCAAGCGGGGCAATCACAGATACGCAGTATTTT. Translated, it gives CSVGSSGAITDTQYF.

This clonotype was detected only once. This chain connects TRBV24-1 to TRBJ2-3; D possibly corresponds to TRBD1 (6 bases). The CDR3 totals 13 residues. Germline V gene lookup returns CDR1 KGHDR and CDR2 SFDVKD. The V and J ends lost 10 bases and 9 bases respectively, with 19 bases between them. CDR3 loop: CATSTQGPGTQYF. The CDR3 DNA is TGTGCCACGAGTACACAGGGTCCCGGAACGCAGTATTTT.

In its sample, this clonotype was seen once. The chain has TRBV20-1 and TRBJ2-7, with TRBD1 identical over 9 bases. The V and J ends lost 6 bases and 4 bases, in that order; junction bases with no gene match: 10. There are 14 residues in the CDR3. Germline CDR1 DFQATT, CDR2 SNEGSKA (reference sequence). The CDR3 spells CSASPGTGPYEQYF. The CDR3 DNA reads TGCAGTGCCTCCCCGGGGACAGGGCCTTACGAGCAGTACTTC.

The rearrangement links TRBV7-2 to TRBJ2-7; D assignment may be TRBD1 or TRBD2 (7 bases each). Germline V lookup: CDR1 SGHTA, CDR2 FQGNSA. The CDR3 extends over 16 amino acids. V dropped 5 bases and J dropped 3 bases, with 20 bases sitting between them. The CDR3 DNA follows: TGTGCCAGCAGCATGACAGGGACTATCGGAGGCTACGAGCAGTACTTC. Amino acids: CASSMTGTIGGYEQYF.

The CDR3 DNA sequence: TGCAGTGCTAGAGGCCGAGGGGGGTTTGGGAGTGGCTACACCTTC. It encodes CSARGRGGFGSGYTF. The rearrangement uses TRBV20-1 and TRBJ1-2, with D possibly being TRBD1 (6 bases). The germline V gene has CDR1 DFQATT and CDR2 SNEGSKA (reference sequence). The CDR3 extends over 15 amino acids. The ends were cut back, 1 base at V and 7 bases at J, with 19 bases in the middle.

V is TRBV30 and J is TRBJ2-7; D perhaps matches TRBD1 (5 bases). The V gene's germline CDR1 is GTSNPN and CDR2 SVGIG (reference sequence). Trimming removed 3 bases from V and 0 bases from J, with 9 bases in between. CDR3 length: 13 residues. CDR3 DNA sequence: TGTGCCTGGAGCCCCACAGGCTCCTACGAGCAGTACTTC. It encodes CAWSPTGSYEQYF.

The chain joins TRBV30 to TRBJ1-5; unclear D gene. V dropped 0 bases and J dropped 4 bases, with 10 bases sitting between them. The CDR3 has 14 residues. Germline CDR1 is GTSNPN and CDR2 is SVGIG (reference sequence). The CDR3 bases are TGTGCCTGGAGTGTACGGGGTATTAATCAGCCCCAGCATTTT. Protein sequence: CAWSVRGINQPQHF.

V and J are TRBV28 and TRBJ2-3; D remains unclear. In germline, CDR1 is MDHEN, CDR2 SYDVKM. V lost 10 bases, J lost 3 bases, and 14 bases lay in between. The CDR3 consists of 13 residues. CDR3 bases: TGTGCCATTGCCCCCCGTCCTACAGATACGCAGTATTTT. As protein: CAIAPRPTDTQYF.

CDR3 in amino acids: CSARLTETQYF. CDR3 coding DNA: TGCAGTGCTAGGCTAACAGAGACCCAGTACTTC. This rearrangement joins TRBV20-1 to TRBJ2-5; no definite D call. Germline lookup yields CDR1 DFQATT and CDR2 SNEGSKA (reference sequence). This CDR3 spans 11 amino acids. Trimming took 3 bases from V and 4 from J, leaving 6 bases between them.